These 18 T cell receptor beta chains were all obtained from the same sample, sequenced in a study of identical twins (TCRdb year 2016). Libraries were constructed by 5' RACE. Sequenced using an Illumina HiSeq 2000. TCRdb handled the public reads itself, with Q25 trimming in fastp and clone calling in MiXCR, and kept productive beta chains. CDR3 protein sequences are deduplicated, and each keeps its most common genes and DNA. Counted in this sample were around 450,000 distinct CDR3 sequences; approximately 15% of them appeared once. The ten largest clones take up approximately 0.52% of the sample. These sequences were also reported in another study, on yellow fever vaccine responses in identical twins.

Sequencing input: CD4+ T cells sorted from blood. These receptors were collected from a young woman in good health.

The chain has TRBV29-1 and TRBJ2-2; 9 bases match TRBD1. The length of the CDR3 is 14 residues. The germline V gene encodes CDR1 SQVTM and CDR2 ANQGSEA. V was clipped by 6 bases and J by 3 bases; unmatched bases: 5. As DNA, the CDR3 is TGCAGCGTCGCTGGACAGGGGCACACCGGGGAGCTGTTTTTT. Protein product: CSVAGQGHTGELFF.

The chain is built from TRBV4-3 and TRBJ2-1; 15 positions match TRBD2. This CDR3 has 19 residues. Germline-derived CDR1 and CDR2 are LGHNA and YSLEER. J gave up 3 bases and V 2 bases, and 8 bases lay outside the gene matches. CDR3 sequence (DNA): TGCGCCAGCAGCCAAACAGTCCCGGGACTAGCGGGAGGCTACAATGAGCAGTTCTTC. Translated, it gives CASSQTVPGLAGGYNEQFF.

The V gene is TRBV6-5, the J gene TRBJ2-3; D unclear. Germline V gives CDR1 MNHEY, CDR2 SVGAGI. Trimming removed 7 bases from V and 5 bases from J, with 10 bases in between. This CDR3 is built from 12 residues. The CDR3 loop is CASTLGGDTQYF. The DNA for the CDR3 is TGTGCCAGCACTCTAGGTGGAGATACGCAGTATTTT.

This clonotype was seen a handful of times. This chain uses TRBV7-6 with TRBJ2-3, with TRBD2 matching over 8 bases. V shed 1 base, J shed 0 bases, and the junction held 9 bases outside the gene matches. Looked up from germline, CDR1 is SGHVS and CDR2 is FNYEAQ. CDR3 size: 18 residues. This CDR3 is CASSLGTSGPTSTDTQYF. As DNA, the CDR3 is TGTGCCAGCAGCTTAGGTACTAGCGGACCTACTAGCACAGATACGCAGTATTTT.

The chain combines TRBV28 with TRBJ2-2; D is ambiguous. CDR1 is MDHEN, CDR2 SYDVKM, per germline. The CDR3 consists of 12 residues. V lost 6 bases and J lost 9, with 11 bases in between. The CDR3 loop reads CASSLRKRELFF. As DNA, the CDR3 is TGTGCCAGCAGCCTCCGGAAGAGGGAGCTGTTTTTT.

This clonotype showed up just a few times. The chain is built from TRBV6-2 or TRBV6-3 and TRBJ2-3; 8 nucleotides line up with TRBD2. The CDR3 spans 15 residues. Germline CDR1 is MNHEY and CDR2 is SVGEGT. The V segment lost 10 bases and the J segment 2 bases; nucleotides outside the gene matches: 11. The CDR3 here is CATYYAGLDTDTQYF. For the CDR3, the DNA is TGTGCCACCTACTACGCGGGACTAGACACAGATACGCAGTATTTT.

V gene TRBV18 combines with J gene TRBJ2-7, with 8 bases aligning to TRBD1. The length of the CDR3 is 18 residues. Per the germline V gene, CDR1 is KGHSH and CDR2 is LQKENI. J gave up 5 bases and V 1 base, and 16 bases lay outside the gene matches. CDR3 in DNA: TGTGCCAGCTCACCACTTCCTCAGACAGGGGTCAATATCGACGAGCAGTACTTC. Its translation: CASSPLPQTGVNIDEQYF.

The V call is TRBV6-5, the J call TRBJ2-1; 8 bases match TRBD1. This CDR3 contains 15 residues. Losses at the gene ends were 4 bases for V and 7 bases for J; bases not matched to a gene: 9. CDR1 MNHEY and CDR2 SVGAGI come from the germline V gene. CDR3: CASSSYGQGRNEQFF. The CDR3 DNA follows: TGTGCCAGCAGTTCATATGGACAGGGTCGGAATGAGCAGTTCTTC.

This clonotype was seen a handful of times. V usage is TRBV20-1 and J usage is TRBJ1-5; D gene unclear. V lost 0 bases to trimming and J lost 0 bases, with 18 bases between them. The CDR3 runs to 18 residues. The germline gives CDR1 DFQATT, CDR2 SNEGSKA (reference sequence). The CDR3 here is CSARDPVKAVPSNQPQHF. CDR3 bases: TGCAGTGCTAGAGACCCAGTTAAGGCGGTTCCTAGCAATCAGCCCCAGCATTTT.

This clonotype was picked up many times. The chain is built from TRBV27 and TRBJ1-1; D uncertain. Germline CDR1 MNHEY, CDR2 SMNVEV (reference sequence). The CDR3 loop spans 13 amino acids. V lost 1 base to trimming and J lost 1 base, with 4 bases between them. In nucleotides, the CDR3 is TGTGCCAGCAGTTTATGGGGGAACACTGAAGCTTTCTTT. The encoded protein is CASSLWGNTEAFF.

The chain combines TRBV3-1 with TRBJ2-4, with D perhaps matching TRBD2 (5 bases). The CDR3 runs 12 residues. Germline CDR1 is LGHDT and CDR2 is YNNKEL (reference sequence). With 3 bases removed from V and 5 bases from J, the gap between germline ends came to 5 bases. CDR3 sequence: CASSQRENIQYF. The CDR3 DNA is TGTGCCAGCAGCCAGAGGGAAAACATTCAGTACTTC.

This clonotype was recorded a few times. This chain connects TRBV7-2 to TRBJ2-6; 8 bases are a match to TRBD2. The V gene's germline CDR1 is SGHTA and CDR2 FQGNSA. The CDR3 runs 15 residues. After removal of 4 bases from V and 3 bases from J, the junction contained 2 bases not matched to a gene. The CDR3 DNA reads as TGTGCCAGCAGCTCGGCGGGGGGTGGGGCCAACGTCCTGACTTTC. It encodes CASSSAGGGANVLTF.

The J gene is TRBJ2-3, the V gene TRBV6-1; TRBD2 matches at 10 bases. The CDR3 runs to 15 residues. Germline V gene lookup returns CDR1 MNHNS and CDR2 SASEGT. Germline trimming cut 6 bases from V and 4 bases from J; bases unmatched to any gene: 7. CDR3 sequence: CASRGSGLAADTQYF. Written as DNA, the CDR3 is TGTGCCAGCAGGGGCTCCGGACTAGCGGCAGATACGCAGTATTTT.

This clonotype has a count of ten or more. The V and J genes are TRBV29-1 and TRBJ2-1, with D tentatively TRBD1 (5 bases). Germline V gene data show CDR1 as SQVTM and CDR2 as ANQGSEA. The CDR3 extends over 15 amino acids. Trimming pared 3 bases from V and 0 bases from J, leaving 12 bases between. The CDR3 bases are TGCAGCGTTGAGTCAGGGCCAAGCTCCTACAATGAGCAGTTCTTC. This translates into CSVESGPSSYNEQFF.

This clonotype has only a few counts. The V gene is TRBV20-1, the J gene TRBJ2-3; D gene ambiguous. This CDR3 region has 11 residues. Trimming removed 7 bases from V and 4 bases from J, with 9 bases in between. Germline values: CDR1 DFQATT, CDR2 SNEGSKA (reference sequence). CDR3 protein: CSGGVADTQYF. The CDR3 bases are TGCAGTGGTGGGGTCGCAGATACGCAGTATTTT.

This clonotype was counted only a few times. This chain uses TRBV5-1 with TRBJ1-2; 8 positions match TRBD1. The CDR3 covers 14 residues. The germline gives CDR1 SGHRS, CDR2 YFSETQ. V dropped 4 bases and J dropped 7; count of bases not matched to a gene: 9. The CDR3 sequence: CASSPTGTGGGYTF. The CDR3 DNA follows: TGCGCCAGCAGCCCAACCGGGACAGGAGGTGGCTACACCTTC.

This chain links TRBV28 with TRBJ2-7; tentatively, D is TRBD1 (5 bases). The V gene's germline CDR1 is MDHEN and CDR2 SYDVKM. The CDR3 loop spans 13 amino acids. Trimming removed 1 base from V and 6 bases from J, with 10 bases in between. The CDR3 nucleotides read TGTGCCAGCAGTTTATCGGCAGGGTTCGAGCAGTACTTC. Translating gives CASSLSAGFEQYF.

There are a few counts of this clonotype. The chain combines TRBV4-2 with TRBJ1-4, with D tentatively TRBD1 (6 bases). CDR1 is LGHNA, CDR2 YNFKEQ, per germline. The V gene lost 4 bases and the J gene lost 8 bases, with 17 bases spanning the gap. The CDR3 has 15 amino acids. The CDR3: CASSPGVGPEEKLFF. The CDR3 bases are TGTGCCAGCAGCCCAGGGGTGGGCCCGGAAGAAAAACTGTTTTTT.